This T cell receptor beta chain came from a study of breast tumors, draining lymph nodes, adjacent tissues. Study observations and caveats: Data only fit, rather than demonstrated, lymph node origin of most tumor T cells. Tumor TCR diversity was below lymph nodes but above nontumor tissue. Most tumor T cells seemingly derive from lymph node, then expand in tumor.

V lost 5 bases, J lost 7 bases, and 12 bases lay in between. The CDR3 covers 12 residues. The germline gives CDR1 MNHEY, CDR2 SVGAGI. Using its own MiXCR run on the multiplex PCR reads, TCRdb lists one record per CDR3 protein. This table holds roughly 220,000 distinct CDR3 sequences, less than 45% found once. Breast cancer patients provided tissue from their axillary draining lymph nodes. For this clonotype: Its antigen is unknown. A much bigger clone sits one base away, suggesting this may be a read error.

The TCR comes from a female donor with breast cancer. Some clones in this sample may be carry-over from other donors' samples. J is TRBJ2-7 and V is TRBV6-5, with D unresolved. Sequencing was performed on axillary lymph node tissue. CDR3 protein: CASSPGLGEQYF. The DNA of the CDR3 is TGTGCCAGCAGTCCGGGCCTGGGGGAGCAGTACTTC.